These 31 T cell receptor gamma chains were all obtained from the same sample, sequenced in a study of gammadelta T cells in human blood. TCRdb used CATT to re-call clones from the RT-PCR reads. The sample contains a few hundred gamma-chain clones, roughly 14% of which appear only once. The sample consisted of Vgamma9Vdelta2 gamma-delta T cells from adult blood. These receptors were collected from a human donor.

With respect to this clone: A read error may explain this, as a much larger clone is one base away. The chain carries TRGV9 and TRGJP. The CDR3 has 17 amino acids. Germline CDR1 GITISATS, CDR2 ISYDGTV (reference sequence). DNA for the CDR3: TGTGCCGTGTGGGAGGAGATACAAGAGTTGGGCAAAAAAATCAAGGTATTT. It specifies CAVWEEIQELGKKIKVF.

This clone is labeled as large. The rearrangement joins TRGV5 to TRGJP1. The CDR3 has 13 amino acids. The V segment lost 2 bases and the J segment 8 bases; nucleotides outside the gene matches: 5. The V gene's germline CDR1 is VINAFY and CDR2 YDVSNSKD. The CDR3 is CATWDTRGWFKIF. Here the CDR3 DNA reads TGTGCCACCTGGGACACTCGAGGTTGGTTCAAGATATTT.

This clone is classed as large (0.1 to 1%). The sample has other DNA sequences that encode this CDR3 too. The chain recombines TRGV9 with TRGJP. Germline loops: CDR1 GITISATS, CDR2 ISYDGTV (reference sequence). The V and J ends lost 2 bases and 6 bases, in that order; junction bases with no gene match: 4. The CDR3 extends over 16 amino acids. CDR3 loop: CALWEAPELGKKIKVF. Here the CDR3 DNA reads TGTGCCTTGTGGGAGGCTCCAGAGTTGGGCAAAAAAATCAAGGTATTT.

For this clone: TCRdb attributes to this sequence the protein of a much larger clone, which differs from the DNA translation at residue 3; a read error is likely, and the protein displayed is translated from the DNA. The chain links TRGV9 to TRGJP. Because TCRdb records no J gene, it was assigned here through a match of the DNA to germline. Germline CDR1 GITISATS, CDR2 ISYDGTV (reference sequence). CDR3 length: 16 amino acids. CDR3 in amino acids: CASWEASELGKKIKVF. The CDR3 DNA reads TGTGCCTCGTGGGAGGCTTCTGAGTTGGGCAAAAAAATCAAGGTATTT.

This clone has only a few counts. A much larger clone lies a single base off, so this may be a read error. The chain combines TRGV9 with TRGJP. CDR1 GITISATS and CDR2 ISYDGTV come from the germline V gene (reference sequence). This CDR3 has 16 amino acids. CDR3 protein: CALWEVLELDKKIKVF. The CDR3 nucleotides read TGTGCCTTGTGGGAGGTTTTGGAGTTGGACAAAAAAATCAAGGTATTT.

With regard to this clone: A clone one base away is much larger, so this may be a read error. The chain uses TRGV9 and TRGJP. The J gene, not given by TCRdb, was assigned here from a germline match of the nucleotide sequence. This CDR3 region has 15 residues. Germline trimming cut 6 bases from V and 3 bases from J; bases unmatched to any gene: 2. Germline V gene lookup returns CDR1 GITISATS and CDR2 ISYDGTV (reference sequence). The CDR3 is CALWKQELGKKIKVF. The CDR3, as DNA: TGTGCCTTGTGGAAGCAAGAGTTGGGCAAAAAAATCAAGGTATTT.

By sample fraction, this clone is medium-sized. The chain links TRGV8 to TRGJP1. With 9 bases clipped from V and 9 bases from J, the junction kept 7 bases outside the gene matches. The CDR3 spans 11 residues. The germline V gene encodes CDR1 VENAVY and CDR2 YDSYNSRV. The CDR3 nucleotides read TGTGCCACCAATAACAGTTGGTTCAAGATATTT. Translating it yields CATNNSWFKIF.

The table lists this clone with a few counts. A far larger clone is one base from this, pointing to a likely read error. The chain is built from TRGV9 and TRGJP. There are 16 residues in the CDR3. CDR1 and CDR2 (germline): GITISATS, ISYDGTV (reference sequence). CDR3 loop: CALWEVRELDKKIKVF. The DNA for the CDR3 is TGTGCCTTGTGGGAGGTGCGAGAGTTGGACAAAAAAATCAAGGTATTT.

This clone is judged medium-sized. The chain has TRGV9 and TRGJP. CDR1 is GITISATS, CDR2 ISYDGTV, per germline (reference sequence). Trimming cost V 0 bases and J 7 bases; bases outside gene matches: 3. The CDR3 is 16 residues long. The CDR3 is CALWEVWELGKKIKVF. CDR3 nucleotide sequence: TGTGCCTTGTGGGAGGTGTGGGAGTTGGGCAAAAAAATCAAGGTATTT.

This clone was seen a few times. One base away lies a much larger clone, so this may be a sequencing read error. Other DNA sequences in the same sample also yield this CDR3. The chain recombines TRGV9 with TRGJP. The V gene's germline CDR1 is GITISATS and CDR2 ISYDGTV (reference sequence). The CDR3 sequence is 16 residues long. After removal of 2 bases from V and 7 bases from J, the junction contained 5 bases not matched to a gene. The CDR3 sequence: CALWEAQELGKKIKVF. Written as DNA, the CDR3 is TGTGCCTTGTGGGAGGCACAGGAGTTGGGCAAAAAAATCAAGGTATTT.

This clone was seen only once. This sequence may be a read error, since a much larger clone differs from it by one base. A V gene of TRGV9 was called, but no J gene was assigned. Germline values: CDR1 GITISATS, CDR2 ISYDGTV (reference sequence). The CDR3 sequence is 14 residues long. As DNA, the CDR3 is TGTGCCTTGTGGGAGGGGTTGGGCAAAAAAATCATGGTATTT. Translated, it gives CALWEGLGKKIMVF.

This clone appeared a few times. This may arise from a read error, as a much more abundant clone is one base away. This chain joins TRGV9 and TRGJP. Germline loops: CDR1 GITISATS, CDR2 ISYDGTV (reference sequence). The J segment lost 7 bases and the V segment lost 2 bases, leaving 14 bases of the junction unmatched. CDR3 size: 19 residues. This chain's CDR3 is CALWEGKGDGELGKKIKVF. CDR3 bases: TGTGCCTTGTGGGAGGGCAAAGGGGACGGTGAGTTGGGCAAAAAAATCAAGGTATTT.

This clone ranks as medium-sized. A far larger clone is just one base off, so this is likely a read error. The chain combines TRGV9 with TRGJP. This CDR3 has 16 residues. The germline V gene encodes CDR1 GITISATS and CDR2 ISYDGTV (reference sequence). The V segment lost 3 bases and the J segment 3 bases; nucleotides outside the gene matches: 2. Here the CDR3 reads CALWEMQELGKKIKVF. CDR3 sequence (DNA): TGTGCCTTGTGGGAGATGCAAGAGTTGGGCAAAAAAATCAAGGTATTT.

By frequency in the sample, this clone is large. The chain uses TRGV9 and TRGJ1 or TRGJ2. This CDR3 is built from 11 residues. In germline, CDR1 is GITISATS, CDR2 ISYDGTV (reference sequence). V lost 2 bases to trimming and J lost 7 bases; unmatched junction nucleotides: 2. The CDR3 loop reads CALWEGYKKLF. The CDR3 DNA reads TGTGCCTTGTGGGAGGGCTATAAGAAACTCTTT.

A J gene of TRGJP was called, though the V gene was not. This CDR3 is built from 16 residues. CDR3 sequence: CALWDIGELGKKIKVF. The CDR3 DNA reads as TGTGCCTTGTGGGATATTGGTGAGTTGGGCAAAAAAATCAAGGTATTT.

Sample share makes this clone large. The rearrangement joins TRGV9 to TRGJP. Germline-derived CDR1 and CDR2 are GITISATS and ISYDGTV (reference sequence). The V and J ends lost 0 bases and 7 bases, in that order; junction bases with no gene match: 6. The CDR3 extends over 17 amino acids. CDR3 sequence (DNA): TGTGCCTTGTGGGAGGTGGATACGGAGTTGGGCAAAAAAATCAAGGTATTT. This gives the protein CALWEVDTELGKKIKVF.

By share, this clone ranks as large. The chain employs TRGV9 and TRGJP. The CDR3 is made up of 15 amino acids. V gave up 3 bases and J gave up 16 bases; unmatched junction bases: 12. CDR1 is GITISATS and CDR2 is ISYDGTV in the germline V gene (reference sequence). For the CDR3, the DNA is TGTGCCTTGTGGGAGCGGGGCTTGGAAAAAAAAATCAAGGTATTT. It codes for CALWERGLEKKIKVF.

A word on this clone: Given a much more abundant clone one base away, this may be a read error. No V gene was called, though TRGJP was called as the J gene. The CDR3 extends over 17 amino acids. Here the CDR3 reads CALWEDSQELGKKIKVF. Here the CDR3 DNA reads TGTGCCTTGTGGGAGGACTCTCAAGAGTTGGGCAAAAAAATCAAGGTATTT.

This clone is termed large. V is TRGV9 and J is TRGJP. Unmatched junction bases numbered 4, after V lost 4 bases and J lost 7 bases. The CDR3 extends over 15 amino acids. From germline, CDR1 is GITISATS and CDR2 ISYDGTV (reference sequence). CDR3 coding DNA: TGTGCCTTGTGGGATCGGGAGTTGGGCAAAAAAATCAAGGTATTT. Amino acid sequence: CALWDRELGKKIKVF.

Turning to this clone: It may be a read error: a sequence one base away is much more abundant. V and J are TRGV9 and TRGJP. The J gene, absent from TCRdb, was called here by matching the DNA to germline. Trimming cost V 0 bases and J 11 bases; bases outside gene matches: 7. From germline, CDR1 is GITISATS and CDR2 ISYDGTV (reference sequence). This CDR3 region has 16 residues. The CDR3 protein is CALWEVREMGKKIKVF. Here the CDR3 DNA reads TGTGCCTTGTGGGAGGTGCGGGAGATGGGCAAAAAAATCAAGGTATTT.

This clone is termed large. Other DNA variants within this sample encode the same CDR3. The rearrangement uses TRGV9 and TRGJP. CDR1 is GITISATS, CDR2 ISYDGTV, per germline (reference sequence). The CDR3 extends over 16 amino acids. J was trimmed by 6 bases and V by 4 bases; bases with no gene match: 6. The CDR3 region is CALWEGRELGKKIKVF. CDR3 bases: TGTGCCTTGTGGGAAGGCCGAGAGTTGGGCAAAAAAATCAAGGTATTT.

Relative to its sample, this clone is large. Possible read error: a much larger clone is one base away. Other DNA sequences in the same sample also yield this CDR3. V is TRGV9 and J is TRGJP. Germline V gene sequence: CDR1 GITISATS, CDR2 ISYDGTV (reference sequence). The CDR3 contains 16 residues. J was trimmed by 7 bases and V by 0 bases; bases with no gene match: 3. The CDR3 nucleotides read TGTGCCTTGTGGGAGGTGCGTGAGTTGGGCAAAAAAATCAAGGTATTT. This encodes CALWEVRELGKKIKVF.

This chain links TRGV9 with TRGJ1 or TRGJ2. V lost 1 base to trimming and J lost 1 base; unmatched junction nucleotides: 7. The CDR3 has 15 residues. Germline V lookup: CDR1 GITISATS, CDR2 ISYDGTV (reference sequence). CDR3 sequence: CALWEVLANYYKKLF. In nucleotides, the CDR3 is TGTGCCTTGTGGGAGGTACTTGCAAATTATTATAAGAAACTCTTT.

About this clone itself: A far larger clone is just one base off, so this is likely a read error. The same CDR3 can be traced to other DNA sequences in this sample. The chain recombines TRGV9 with TRGJP. V trimming: 3 bases; J trimming: 4 bases; junction bases outside the gene matches: 3. The germline V gene has CDR1 GITISATS and CDR2 ISYDGTV (reference sequence). The length of the CDR3 is 16 residues. In DNA, the CDR3 is TGTGCCTTGTGGGAGACCCAAGAGTTGGGCAAAAAAATCAAGGTATTT. The encoded protein is CALWETQELGKKIKVF.

This clone turned up a few times. J is TRGJ1 or TRGJ2 and V is TRGV8. The CDR3 is made up of 11 amino acids. After removal of 4 bases from V and 4 bases from J, the junction contained 1 base not matched to a gene. The germline V gene has CDR1 VENAVY and CDR2 YDSYNSRV. In nucleotides, the CDR3 is TGTGCCACCTGGGAATATTATAAGAAACTCTTT. It translates to CATWEYYKKLF.

This clone is judged large. A much larger clone differs from this one at a single base, so this may be a read error. This specimen includes other DNA sequences encoding the same CDR3. J is TRGJP and V is TRGV9. This CDR3 region has 16 residues. The ends lost 2 bases at V and 3 bases at J; junction bases unmatched: 1. CDR1 and CDR2 from the germline V gene are GITISATS and ISYDGTV (reference sequence). The CDR3 loop is CALWEEQELGKKIKVF. DNA of the CDR3: TGTGCCTTGTGGGAGGAGCAAGAGTTGGGCAAAAAAATCAAGGTATTT.

About this clone: No DNA is shown, since the ends of the CDR3 on it are uncertain; the CDR3 is the one TCRdb lists. The V segment is TRGV2, and no J call was made. Inclusive of both ends, the CDR3 amounts to 30 amino acids. Germline lookup yields CDR1 EGSNGY and CDR2 YDSYNSKV. CDR3 residues: CATWRTIIRNSLAVEQHLLSQVSIGRIQHF.

By share of the sample, this clone is large (0.1 to 1%). The chain employs TRGV10 and TRGJP1. TRGV10 carries the ORF label, with uncertain function. J gave up 12 bases and V 7 bases, and 15 bases lay outside the gene matches. The CDR3 spans 14 residues. The CDR3: CAAWSPRPVRFKIF. The DNA for the CDR3 is TGTGCTGCGTGGTCCCCAAGGCCAGTGAGGTTCAAGATATTT.

As to this clone: A far larger clone is just one base off, so this is likely a read error. The V call is TRGV10, the J call TRGJ1 or TRGJ2. The J gene is not listed in TCRdb, so it was assigned here from a DNA match to germline. TRGV10 is treated as an ORF (open reading frame) with a function not yet certain. This CDR3 is built from 19 residues. The CDR3 region has the DNA TGTGCTGTGTGGGATCTCGTGGCCCCCGCTATTCCGAATTATTATAAGAAACTCTTT. It translates to CAVWDLVAPAIPNYYKKLF.

This clone was counted between two and nine times. A read error may be the cause here, since a much bigger clone is one base away. The chain is built from TRGV9 and TRGJP. CDR1 is GITISATS, CDR2 ISYDGTV, per germline (reference sequence). This CDR3 spans 18 amino acids. The CDR3 loop reads CALWEVQNRELVKKIKVF. The CDR3 DNA reads TGTGCCTTGTGGGAGGTGCAAAATCGGGAGTTGGTCAAAAAAATCAAGGTATTT.

Worth noting for this clone: Mismatch with germline at one junction end may stem from a read error. The gene calls are TRGV9 and TRGJP. Germline V CDR1 and CDR2: GITISATS, ISYDGTV (reference sequence). The CDR3 sequence is 19 residues long. The CDR3, as DNA: TGTGCCTTGTGGGAGGTGCCCCCCCCGCAAGAGTTGGACAAAAAAATCAAGGTATTT. Its translation: CALWEVPPPQELDKKIKVF.